A single TCR beta chain is shown here with its context. Antigen unknown. The sample is drawn from a study of cytotoxic CD8 clonotypes in ibrutinib-treated CLL. About the research overall: Partial responses numbered roughly 24 and complete responses 2; after a median about 62 months, about 15 stayed remitted and about 12 progressed. A median 12 months of treatment, range 6 to 36, preceded the collection of response samples.

Study outcomes and limitations: T-cell clonality at baseline went above that of age-matched healthy donors and rose and fell with circulating CD8+ T-cell counts. Clonality went up at the time of ibrutinib response, stayed stable in sustained remission, and later dropped back toward its baseline level at progression.

The table came from immunoSEQ multiplex PCR; TCRdb's copy has only in-frame clones and leaves some out. This table holds around 160,000 clones, 81% found once. Germline-derived CDR1 and CDR2 are MGHRA and YSYEKL. This CDR3 is 17 amino acids long. The germline V and J ends were trimmed by 2 bases and 5 bases, with 18 bases remaining between them. The chain uses TRBV4-1 and TRBJ2-2, with D tentatively TRBD2 (6 bases). The specimen was PBMCs, collected after 12 months of ibrutinib treatment. This clonotype was sampled from a human donor with chronic lymphocytic leukemia. CDR3 DNA: TGCGCCAGCAGCCAAAGAGCCAAAATAGGGACTACCGGGGAGCTGTTTTTT. Protein product: CASSQRAKIGTTGELFF.